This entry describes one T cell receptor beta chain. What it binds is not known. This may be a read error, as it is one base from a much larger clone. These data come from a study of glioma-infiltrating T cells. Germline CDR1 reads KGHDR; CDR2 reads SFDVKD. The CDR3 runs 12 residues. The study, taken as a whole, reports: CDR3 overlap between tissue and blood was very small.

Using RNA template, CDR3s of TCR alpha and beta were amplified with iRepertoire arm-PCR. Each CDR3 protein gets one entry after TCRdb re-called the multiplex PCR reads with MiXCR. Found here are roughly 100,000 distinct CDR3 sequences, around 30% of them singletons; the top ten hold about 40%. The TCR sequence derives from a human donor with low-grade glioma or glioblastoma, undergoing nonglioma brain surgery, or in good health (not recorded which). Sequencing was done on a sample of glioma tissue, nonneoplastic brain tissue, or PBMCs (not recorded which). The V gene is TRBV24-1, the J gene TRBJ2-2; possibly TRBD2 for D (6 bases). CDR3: CATGRRATELLF. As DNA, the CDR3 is TGTGCCACCGGTAGGAGGGCCACGGAGCTGCTTTTT.